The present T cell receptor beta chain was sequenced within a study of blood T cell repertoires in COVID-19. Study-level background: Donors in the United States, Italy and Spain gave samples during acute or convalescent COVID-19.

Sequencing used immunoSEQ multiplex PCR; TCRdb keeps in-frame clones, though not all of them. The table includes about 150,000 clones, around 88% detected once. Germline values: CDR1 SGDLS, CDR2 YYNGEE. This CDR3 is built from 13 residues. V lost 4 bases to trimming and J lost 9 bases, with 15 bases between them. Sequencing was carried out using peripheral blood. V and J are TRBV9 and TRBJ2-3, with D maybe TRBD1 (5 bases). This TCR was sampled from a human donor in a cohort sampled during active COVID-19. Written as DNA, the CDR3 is TGTGCCAGCAGCCCAGAGGACACAACAACGCAGTATTTT. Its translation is CASSPEDTTTQYF.